These 23 T cell receptor beta chains originate from one sample sequenced in a study of T cell changes during pregnancy in multiple sclerosis. Profiled with immunoSEQ multiplex PCR; TCRdb holds only in-frame clones, not every one. The sample has around 57,000 clones, about nine tenths seen once. The source material was peripheral blood, sampled in the first trimester of pregnancy. The receptors derive from a female donor with multiple sclerosis, enrolled in a pregnancy study.

The chain is built from TRBV13 and TRBJ1-6; tentatively, D is TRBD1 (6 bases). The V end lost 7 bases, the J end lost 6 bases, and 16 bases lay between the germline ends. Germline values: CDR1 PRHDT, CDR2 FYEKMQ (reference sequence). The CDR3 spans 15 residues. The CDR3 spells CASTRDRLSNSPLHF. In nucleotides, the CDR3 is TGTGCCAGCACCCGCGACAGGCTGAGTAATTCACCCCTCCACTTT.

This chain uses TRBV4-2 with TRBJ2-2; TRBD2 aligns across 11 bases. This CDR3 is 19 amino acids long. V shed 4 bases, J shed 6 bases, and the junction held 16 bases outside the gene matches. Germline V gene lookup returns CDR1 LGHNA and CDR2 YNFKEQ. CDR3 sequence: CASSLYSGRARVPPGELFF. The DNA of the CDR3 is TGTGCCAGCAGCCTATATAGCGGGAGGGCCCGAGTACCGCCCGGGGAGCTGTTTTTT.

The rearrangement links TRBV25-1 to TRBJ1-4; TRBD1 matches 9 bases. V dropped 3 bases and J dropped 15; count of bases not matched to a gene: 8. Germline V gene data show CDR1 as MGHDK and CDR2 as SYGVNS. The CDR3 contains 13 residues. CDR3 DNA: TGTGCCAGCAGTGAGAGGGACAGGGTTCACTTGTTTTTT. Encoded protein: CASSERDRVHLFF.

The gene calls are TRBV6-5 and TRBJ2-7, with D possibly TRBD1 on 6 matching bases. Germline CDR1 MNHEY, CDR2 SVGAGI. The CDR3 covers 13 residues. Trimming removed 6 bases at V and 4 bases at J, with 13 bases between. For the CDR3, the DNA is TGTGCCAGCAGCTCAGGGGCGATATACGAGCAGTACTTC. Its translation: CASSSGAIYEQYF.

This clone was counted only a few times. The chain links TRBV30 to TRBJ1-1; D is undetermined. V was shortened by 5 bases and J by 0 bases, with 10 bases between the two germline ends. Looked up from germline, CDR1 is GTSNPN and CDR2 is SVGIG (reference sequence). The CDR3 is 13 amino acids. This CDR3 reads CAWGGLMNTEAFF. CDR3 DNA sequence: TGTGCCTGGGGTGGACTGATGAACACTGAAGCTTTCTTT.

This chain links TRBV18 with TRBJ1-6; tentatively, D is TRBD1 (5 bases). The CDR3 contains 14 residues. The germline V and J ends were trimmed by 3 bases and 8 bases, with 11 bases remaining between them. The germline CDR1 and CDR2 sequences are KGHSH and LQKENI. The DNA for the CDR3 is TGTGCCAGCTCACCCGGGGGTACGGATTCACCCCTCCACTTT. It specifies CASSPGGTDSPLHF.

The genes are TRBV6-6 and TRBJ1-6, with no clear D. This CDR3 region has 15 residues. The ends were cut back, 2 bases at V and 7 bases at J, with 12 bases in the middle. Germline-derived CDR1 and CDR2 are MNHNY and SVGAGI (reference sequence). CDR3 in DNA: TGTGCCAGCAGTTACACCGGCGGGTCGAATTCACCCCTCCACTTT. It is translated as CASSYTGGSNSPLHF.

The CDR3, as DNA: TGTGCCAGCAGTGAAGCGCTAGCTTTCTTT. The encoded protein is CASSEALAFF. The chain is built from TRBV6-5 and TRBJ1-1; D unresolved. V shed 5 bases and J shed 10 bases, with 8 bases lying between them. The CDR3 spans 10 residues. Germline V lookup: CDR1 MNHEY, CDR2 SVGAGI.

The chain couples TRBV5-6 to TRBJ1-2; possible D gene TRBD1, 6 bases. V gave up 0 bases and J gave up 4 bases, with 7 bases separating them. The CDR3 is 13 amino acids. The germline CDR1 and CDR2 sequences are SGHDT and YYEEEE. CDR3 bases: TGTGCCAGCAGCTTGGTAGGGGGCTATGGCTACACCTTC. Amino acids: CASSLVGGYGYTF.

The gene calls are TRBV6-5 and TRBJ1-4; TRBD1 agrees at 8 bases. Unmatched junction bases numbered 0, after V lost 4 bases and J lost 2 bases. This CDR3 is built from 14 residues. Germline V gene sequence: CDR1 MNHEY, CDR2 SVGAGI. The CDR3 loop reads CASSWTGTNEKLFF. The CDR3 nucleotides are TGTGCCAGCAGTTGGACAGGGACTAATGAAAAACTGTTTTTT.

J is TRBJ1-1 and V is TRBV5-1; weak D call: TRBD1 (5 bases). The V end lost 4 bases, the J end lost 4 bases, and 14 bases lay between the germline ends. CDR1 is SGHRS and CDR2 is YFSETQ in the germline V gene. CDR3 size: 14 residues. CDR3: CASSTTGGVTEAFF. CDR3 in DNA: TGCGCCAGCAGCACGACGGGGGGGGTCACTGAAGCTTTCTTT.

This chain connects TRBV6-1 to TRBJ2-7; no clear D. Per germline, CDR1 MNHNS and CDR2 SASEGT. V lost 8 bases to trimming and J lost 3 bases, with 8 bases between them. CDR3 length equals 11 residues. DNA for the CDR3: TGTGCCAGCGGCAAAAACTACGAGCAGTACTTC. This codes for CASGKNYEQYF.

The gene calls are TRBV6-1 and TRBJ1-6; D is undetermined. Germline CDR1 and CDR2: MNHNS and SASEGT. The CDR3 spans 13 residues. V shed 2 bases and J shed 8 bases, with 7 bases lying between them. CDR3 in DNA: TGTGCCAGCAGTGAATATACAGATTCACCCCTCCACTTT. Encoded protein: CASSEYTDSPLHF.

V gene TRBV7-9 combines with J gene TRBJ1-5; D is perhaps TRBD1 (5 bases). Looked up from germline, CDR1 is SEHNR and CDR2 is FQNEAQ (reference sequence). The ends were cut back, 5 bases at V and 11 bases at J, with 16 bases in the middle. This CDR3 has 13 amino acids. The CDR3 protein is CASSRDLAGAQHF. For the CDR3, the DNA is TGTGCCAGCAGCAGGGACCTCGCGGGAGCCCAGCATTTT.

The chain combines TRBV15 with TRBJ1-2; D uncertain. Germline-derived CDR1 and CDR2 are LNHNV and YYDKDF (reference sequence). The V end lost 0 bases, the J end lost 7 bases, and 21 bases lay between the germline ends. The length of the CDR3 is 17 residues. The CDR3 here is CATSRDLVGEGPIGYTF. The CDR3 nucleotides are TGTGCCACCAGCAGAGATCTTGTGGGAGAAGGGCCTATTGGCTACACCTTC.

The chain carries TRBV7-2 and TRBJ2-4; 8 bases map to TRBD2. This CDR3 contains 15 residues. The V segment lost 2 bases and the J segment 7 bases; nucleotides outside the gene matches: 7. Germline values: CDR1 SGHTA, CDR2 FQGNSA. CDR3 in DNA: TGTGCCAGCAGCTTAATGGCGGGGGGAAAGAACATTCAGTACTTC. Translated: CASSLMAGGKNIQYF.

The chain joins TRBV30 to TRBJ2-7, with D possibly TRBD2 on 6 matching bases. CDR3 length: 15 residues. Germline-derived CDR1 and CDR2 are GTSNPN and SVGIG (reference sequence). Deletions cut 2 bases from V and 0 bases from J, with 14 bases between. The CDR3 spells CAWSFTSLNSYEQYF. The CDR3 DNA reads TGTGCCTGGAGTTTCACTAGCTTGAACTCCTACGAGCAGTACTTC.

The V call is TRBV5-1, the J call TRBJ2-7; possible D gene TRBD2, 5 bases. The CDR3 covers 15 residues. The germline gives CDR1 SGHRS, CDR2 YFSETQ. V was trimmed by 5 bases and J by 0 bases, leaving 15 bases between them. Written as DNA, the CDR3 is TGCGCCAGCAGAGTGTGGGCGGGTCCCTCCTACGAGCAGTACTTC. It is translated as CASRVWAGPSYEQYF. Combining the CDR3 with reference TRBV5-1 and TRBJ2-7 gives the whole variable domain KAGVTQTPRYLIKTRGQQVTLSCSPISGHRSVSWYQQTPGQGLQFLFEYFSETQRNKGNFPGRFSGRQFSNSRSEMNVSTLELGDSALYLCASRVWAGPSYEQYFGPGTRLTVT.

CDR3 sequence: CASSLWEGRGYTF. In DNA, the CDR3 is TGTGCCAGCAGCTTATGGGAGGGTCGTGGCTACACCTTC. V is TRBV7-3 and J is TRBJ1-2; D remains unclear. Trimming stripped 2 bases from V and 7 bases from J, with 11 bases between. The CDR3 has 13 amino acids. Germline-derived CDR1 and CDR2 are SGHTA and FQGTGA.

This clone was detected once. V and J are TRBV7-8 and TRBJ2-5; a weak D match, TRBD2 (6 bases). The CDR3 is 14 amino acids. V was clipped by 1 base and J by 0 bases, with 6 bases between them. Germline V gene data show CDR1 as SGHVS and CDR2 as FQNEAQ. CDR3 DNA: TGTGCCAGCAGCTTAGGGGACTACCAAGAGACCCAGTACTTC. Translating it yields CASSLGDYQETQYF.

The chain links TRBV6-4 to TRBJ2-6, with D perhaps TRBD2 (6 bases). The V gene's germline CDR1 is MRHNA and CDR2 SNTAGT. Trimming took 0 bases from V and 4 from J, leaving 13 bases between them. The CDR3 totals 17 residues. The CDR3 is CASSDSIGGSGANVLTF. The CDR3 bases are TGTGCCAGCAGTGACTCGATTGGGGGGTCGGGGGCCAACGTCCTGACTTTC.

The V call is TRBV28, the J call TRBJ2-5, with a possible D match to TRBD1 (5 bases). The CDR3 is 14 residues long. CDR1 MDHEN and CDR2 SYDVKM come from the germline V gene. The V end lost 6 bases, the J end lost 1 base, and 12 bases lay between the germline ends. The CDR3 region has the DNA TGTGCCAGCAGCTCGTATGGGGCCCAAGAGACCCAGTACTTC. It codes for CASSSYGAQETQYF. Together with reference TRBV28 and TRBJ2-5, the CDR3 gives the full variable domain: DVKVTQSSRYLVKRTGEKVFLECVQDMDHENMFWYRQDPGLGLRLIYFSYDVKMKEKGDIPEGYSVSREKKERFSLILESASTNQTSMYLCASSSYGAQETQYFGPGTRLLVL.

CDR3 sequence (DNA): TGTGCCAGCAGTGCGGGACAGGGAACCTACGAGCAGTACTTC. Protein product: CASSAGQGTYEQYF. The V and J genes are TRBV6-1 and TRBJ2-7; 9 bases match TRBD1. The CDR3 length is 14 residues. The V gene's germline CDR1 is MNHNS and CDR2 SASEGT. V shed 4 bases, J shed 2 bases, and the junction held 3 bases outside the gene matches.